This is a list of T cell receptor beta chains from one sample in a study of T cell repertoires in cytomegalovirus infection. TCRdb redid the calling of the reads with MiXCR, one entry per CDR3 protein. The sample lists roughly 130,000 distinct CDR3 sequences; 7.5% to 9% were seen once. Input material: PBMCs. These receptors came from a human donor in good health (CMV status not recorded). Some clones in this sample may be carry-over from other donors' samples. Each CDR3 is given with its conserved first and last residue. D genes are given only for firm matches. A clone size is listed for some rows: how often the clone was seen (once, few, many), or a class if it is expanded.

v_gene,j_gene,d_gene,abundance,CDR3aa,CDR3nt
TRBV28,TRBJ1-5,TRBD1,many,CASRSGDSSNQPQHF,TGTGCCAGCAGGTCGGGGGACAGTAGCAATCAGCCCCAGCATTTT
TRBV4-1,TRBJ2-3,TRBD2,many,CASSPNGLGTTDTQYF,TGCGCCAGCAGCCCGAATGGACTAGGGACCACAGATACGCAGTATTTT
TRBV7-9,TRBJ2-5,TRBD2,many,CASSPGLAGELQETQYF,TGTGCCAGCAGCCCCGGACTAGCGGGGGAACTCCAAGAGACCCAGTACTTC
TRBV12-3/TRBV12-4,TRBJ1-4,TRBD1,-,CASSFGQGTTRDEKLFF,TGTGCCAGCAGTTTTGGACAGGGTACAACTCGGGATGAAAAACTGTTTTTT
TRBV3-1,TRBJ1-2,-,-,CASSPETNYGYTF,TGTGCCAGCAGCCCAGAGACTAACTATGGCTACACCTTC
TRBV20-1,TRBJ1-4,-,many,CSGQQGFGKLFF,TGCAGTGGACAACAGGGATTCGGAAAACTGTTTTTT
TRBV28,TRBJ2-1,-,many,CASSPTQALTYNEQFF,TGTGCCAGCAGCCCGACACAGGCGTTAACCTACAATGAGCAGTTCTTC
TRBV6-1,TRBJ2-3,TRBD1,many,CASSRQAGGLNTDTQYF,TGTGCCAGCAGTCGCCAAGCAGGGGGTCTGAACACAGATACGCAGTATTTT
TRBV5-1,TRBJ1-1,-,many,CASSTYPWVTEAFF,TGCGCCAGCAGCACTTACCCCTGGGTCACTGAAGCTTTCTTT
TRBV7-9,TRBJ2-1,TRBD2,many,CASSSGTNGGNEQFF,TGTGCCAGCAGCTCCGGGACTAACGGTGGCAATGAGCAGTTCTTC
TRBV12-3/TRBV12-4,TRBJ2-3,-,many,CASSYGTERTDTQYF,TGTGCCAGCAGTTACGGGACCGAGCGCACAGATACGCAGTATTTT
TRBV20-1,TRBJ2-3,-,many,CSARKQGNTDTQYF,TGCAGTGCTAGAAAGCAGGGGAACACAGATACGCAGTATTTT
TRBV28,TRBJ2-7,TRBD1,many,CASSTGTGPPYEQYF,TGTGCCAGCAGCACCGGGACAGGTCCTCCCTACGAGCAGTACTTC
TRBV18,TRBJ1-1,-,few,CASSPPTTTPTEAFF,TGTGCCAGCTCACCACCGACGACGACACCCACTGAAGCTTTCTTT
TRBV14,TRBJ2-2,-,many,CASSLGRYTGELFF,TGTGCCAGCAGCCTGGGCCGGTACACCGGGGAGCTGTTTTTT
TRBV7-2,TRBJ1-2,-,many,CASSLSGGYGTNYGYTF,TGTGCCAGCAGCTTGTCCGGCGGATACGGAACTAACTATGGCTACACCTTC
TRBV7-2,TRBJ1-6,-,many,CASSLAAFNSPLHF,TGTGCCAGCAGCTTAGCAGCCTTTAATTCACCCCTCCACTTT
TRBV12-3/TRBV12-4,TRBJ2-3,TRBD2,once,CASTGTSGFTDTQYF,TGTGCCAGTACCGGGACTAGCGGCTTCACAGATACGCAGTATTTT
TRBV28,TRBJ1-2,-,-,CASTHDGGYGYTF,TGTGCCAGCACCCACGATGGGGGATATGGCTACACCTTC
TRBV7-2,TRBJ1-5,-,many,CASSFPGNQPQHF,TGTGCCAGCAGCTTCCCAGGTAATCAGCCCCAGCATTTT
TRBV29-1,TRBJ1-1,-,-,CSGTENTEAFF,TGCAGCGGCACGGAAAACACTGAAGCTTTCTTT
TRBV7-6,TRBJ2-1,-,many,CASSLVGRIQNEQFF,TGTGCCAGCAGCTTAGTAGGACGGATCCAAAATGAGCAGTTCTTC
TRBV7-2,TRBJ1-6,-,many,CASSRDFSAPLHF,TGTGCCAGCAGCAGGGACTTCTCGGCACCCCTCCACTTT
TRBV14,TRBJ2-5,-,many,CASSHVQETQYF,TGTGCCAGCAGCCATGTCCAAGAGACCCAGTACTTC
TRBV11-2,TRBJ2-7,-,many,CASSFGQKVYEQYF,TGTGCCAGCAGCTTCGGACAGAAGGTCTACGAGCAGTACTTC
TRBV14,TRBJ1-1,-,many,CASSLRGLQAFF,TGTGCCAGCAGCCTACGGGGGCTTCAAGCTTTCTTT
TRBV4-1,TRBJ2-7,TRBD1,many,CASSQAWDSTHEQYF,TGCGCCAGCAGCCAAGCCTGGGACAGTACCCACGAGCAGTACTTC
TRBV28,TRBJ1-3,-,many,CASSTSTPAGNTIYF,TGTGCCAGCAGTACCTCGACACCCGCTGGAAACACCATATATTTT
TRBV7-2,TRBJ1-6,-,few,CASSGAYNSPLHF,TGTGCCAGCAGCGGGGCCTATAATTCACCCCTCCACTTT
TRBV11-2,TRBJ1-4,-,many,CASSLDPRLSEKLFF,TGTGCCAGCAGCTTAGATCCTAGGTTAAGTGAAAAACTGTTTTTT
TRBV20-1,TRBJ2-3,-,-,CSARGGTADTQYF,TGCAGTGCTAGAGGGGGAACCGCAGATACGCAGTATTTT
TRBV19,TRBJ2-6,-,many,CASSILGSGANVLTF,TGTGCCAGTAGTATTTTGGGCTCTGGGGCCAACGTCCTGACTTTC
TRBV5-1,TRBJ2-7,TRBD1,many,CASSPGTGAHEQYF,TGCGCCAGCAGCCCCGGGACAGGGGCCCACGAGCAGTACTTC
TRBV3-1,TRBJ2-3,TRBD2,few,CASSQRFLAGIGTDTQYF,TGTGCCAGCAGCCAACGTTTCCTAGCGGGGATCGGCACAGATACGCAGTATTTT
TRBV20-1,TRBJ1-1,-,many,CSADRKNTEAFF,TGCAGTGCCGACAGGAAGAACACTGAAGCTTTCTTT
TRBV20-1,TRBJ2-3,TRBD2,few,CSARDHAGGPDTQYF,TGCAGTGCTAGAGATCACGCGGGGGGACCAGATACGCAGTATTTT
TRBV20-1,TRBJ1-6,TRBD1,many,CSARYPQGRTPPLHF,TGCAGTGCTAGATACCCACAGGGGAGAACCCCACCCCTCCACTTT
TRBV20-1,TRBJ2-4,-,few,CSATEGTTSKNIQYF,TGCAGTGCTACTGAAGGGACGACGTCCAAAAACATTCAGTACTTC